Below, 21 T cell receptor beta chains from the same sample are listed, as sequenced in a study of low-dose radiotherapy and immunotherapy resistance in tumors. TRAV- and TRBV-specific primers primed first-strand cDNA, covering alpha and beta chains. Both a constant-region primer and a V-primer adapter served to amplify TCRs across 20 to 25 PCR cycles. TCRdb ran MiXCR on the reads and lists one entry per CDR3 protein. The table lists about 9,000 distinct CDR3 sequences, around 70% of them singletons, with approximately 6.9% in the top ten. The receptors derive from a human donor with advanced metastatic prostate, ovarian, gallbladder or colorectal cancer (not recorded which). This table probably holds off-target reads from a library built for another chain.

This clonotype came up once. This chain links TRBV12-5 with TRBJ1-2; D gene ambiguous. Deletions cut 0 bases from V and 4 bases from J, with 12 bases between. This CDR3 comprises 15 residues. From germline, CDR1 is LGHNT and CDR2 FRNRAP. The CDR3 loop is CASGLVRGGIYGYTF. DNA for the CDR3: TGTGCTAGTGGTTTGGTACGCGGAGGCATCTATGGCTACACCTTC.

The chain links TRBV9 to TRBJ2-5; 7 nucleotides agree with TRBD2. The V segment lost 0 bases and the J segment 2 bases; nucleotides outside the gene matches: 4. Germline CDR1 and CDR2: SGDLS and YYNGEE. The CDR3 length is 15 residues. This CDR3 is CASSVAAGDQETQYF. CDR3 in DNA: TGTGCCAGCAGCGTAGCGGCGGGGGATCAAGAGACCCAGTACTTC. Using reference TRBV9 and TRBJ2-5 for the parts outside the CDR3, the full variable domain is DSGVTQTPKHLITATGQRVTLRCSPRSGDLSVYWYQQSLDQGLQFLIQYYNGEERAKGNILERFSAQQFPDLHSELNLSSLELGDSALYFCASSVAAGDQETQYFGPGTRLLVL.

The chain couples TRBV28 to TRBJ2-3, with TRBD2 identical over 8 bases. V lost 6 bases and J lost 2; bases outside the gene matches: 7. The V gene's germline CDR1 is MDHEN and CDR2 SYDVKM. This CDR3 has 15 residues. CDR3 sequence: CASSWGGGNTDTQYF. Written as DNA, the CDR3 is TGTGCCAGCAGCTGGGGCGGGGGGAACACAGATACGCAGTATTTT.

CDR3 loop: CASSLRPPEETQYF. The CDR3, as DNA: TGTGCCAGCAGTTTACGACCCCCGGAAGAGACCCAGTACTTC. V usage is TRBV12-3 or TRBV12-4 and J usage is TRBJ2-5, with unresolved D. Trimming removed 2 bases at V and 3 bases at J, with 10 bases between. The CDR3 is 14 residues long.

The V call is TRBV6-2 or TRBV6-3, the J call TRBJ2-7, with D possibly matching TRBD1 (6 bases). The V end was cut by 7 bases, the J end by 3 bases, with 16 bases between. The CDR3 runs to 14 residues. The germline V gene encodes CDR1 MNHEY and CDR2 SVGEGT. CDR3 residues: CASKETGNIYEQYF. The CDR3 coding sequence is TGTGCCAGCAAGGAGACAGGAAATATCTACGAGCAGTACTTC.

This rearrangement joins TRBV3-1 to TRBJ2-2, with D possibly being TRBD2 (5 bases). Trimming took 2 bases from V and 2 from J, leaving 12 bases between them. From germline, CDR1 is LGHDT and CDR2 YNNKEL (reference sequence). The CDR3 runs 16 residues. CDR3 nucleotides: TGTGCCAGCAGCCAACACCCGGGGAGTAACACCGGGGAGCTGTTTTTT. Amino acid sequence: CASSQHPGSNTGELFF.

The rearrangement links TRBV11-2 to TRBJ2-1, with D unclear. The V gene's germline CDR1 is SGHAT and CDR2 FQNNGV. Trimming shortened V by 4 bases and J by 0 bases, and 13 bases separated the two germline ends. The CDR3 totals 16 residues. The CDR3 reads CASSSPDSSSYNEQFF. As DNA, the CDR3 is TGTGCCAGCAGCTCCCCCGATTCCAGCTCCTACAATGAGCAGTTCTTC.

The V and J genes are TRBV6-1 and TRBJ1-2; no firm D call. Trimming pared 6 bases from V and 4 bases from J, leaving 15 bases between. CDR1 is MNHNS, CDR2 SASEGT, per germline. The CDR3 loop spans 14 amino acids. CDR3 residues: CASRGKGLGYGYTF. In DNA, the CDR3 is TGTGCCAGCAGGGGAAAAGGCCTCGGCTATGGCTACACCTTC.

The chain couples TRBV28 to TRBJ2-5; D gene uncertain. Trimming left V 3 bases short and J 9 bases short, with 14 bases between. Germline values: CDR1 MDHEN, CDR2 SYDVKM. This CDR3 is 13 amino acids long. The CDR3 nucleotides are TGTGCCAGCAGTTTTGGCACCCAGCAGGCCCAGTACTTC. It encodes CASSFGTQQAQYF.

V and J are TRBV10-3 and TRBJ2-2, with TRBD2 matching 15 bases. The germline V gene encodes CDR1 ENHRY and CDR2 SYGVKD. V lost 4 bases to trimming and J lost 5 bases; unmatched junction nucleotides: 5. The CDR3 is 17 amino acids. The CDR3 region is CAISGTSGRALTGELFF. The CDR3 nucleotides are TGTGCCATCAGTGGGACTAGCGGGAGGGCCCTAACCGGGGAGCTGTTTTTT.

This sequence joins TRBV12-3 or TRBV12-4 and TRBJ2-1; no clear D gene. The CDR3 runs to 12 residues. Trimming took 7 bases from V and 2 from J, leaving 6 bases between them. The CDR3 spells CASTFTYNEQFF. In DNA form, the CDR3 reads TGTGCCAGCACCTTTACCTACAATGAGCAGTTCTTC.

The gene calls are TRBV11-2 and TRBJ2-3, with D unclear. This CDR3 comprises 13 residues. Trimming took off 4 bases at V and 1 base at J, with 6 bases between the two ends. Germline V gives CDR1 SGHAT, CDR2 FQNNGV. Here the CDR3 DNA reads TGTGCCAGCAGCTCTAGACGCACAGATACGCAGTATTTT. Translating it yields CASSSRRTDTQYF.

The CDR3 coding sequence is TGTGCCAGCAGCCCGGGACTAGCGGGAAGGATCCAAGAGACCCAGTACTTC. It is translated as CASSPGLAGRIQETQYF. The chain combines TRBV27 with TRBJ2-5, with 13 bases fitting TRBD2. The germline V gene encodes CDR1 MNHEY and CDR2 SMNVEV (reference sequence). V trimming: 6 bases; J trimming: 1 base; junction bases outside the gene matches: 8. This CDR3 has 17 amino acids.

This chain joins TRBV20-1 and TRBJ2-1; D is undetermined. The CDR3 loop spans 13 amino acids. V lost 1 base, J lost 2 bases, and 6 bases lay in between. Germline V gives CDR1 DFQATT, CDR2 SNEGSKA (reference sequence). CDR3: CSARVPAYNEQFF. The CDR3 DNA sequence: TGCAGTGCTAGAGTGCCCGCCTACAATGAGCAGTTCTTC.

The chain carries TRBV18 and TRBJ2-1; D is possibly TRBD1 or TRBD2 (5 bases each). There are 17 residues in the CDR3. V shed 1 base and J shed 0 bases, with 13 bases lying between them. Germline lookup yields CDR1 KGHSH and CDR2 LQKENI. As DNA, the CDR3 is TGTGCCAGCTCACCACTCGTCGGGGCGCGCTCCTACAATGAGCAGTTCTTC. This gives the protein CASSPLVGARSYNEQFF.

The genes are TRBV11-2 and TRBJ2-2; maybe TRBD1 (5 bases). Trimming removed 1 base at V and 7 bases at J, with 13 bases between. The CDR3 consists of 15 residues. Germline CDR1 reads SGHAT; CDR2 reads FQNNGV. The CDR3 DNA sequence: TGTGCCAGCAGCTTAGGCAGGGTTGGTGGCGGGGAGCTGTTTTTT. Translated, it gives CASSLGRVGGGELFF.

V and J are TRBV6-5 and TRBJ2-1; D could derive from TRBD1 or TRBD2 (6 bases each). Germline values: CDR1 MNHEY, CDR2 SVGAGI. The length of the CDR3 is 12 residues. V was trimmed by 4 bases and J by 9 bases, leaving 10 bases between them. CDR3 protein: CASSFGGLEQFF. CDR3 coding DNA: TGTGCCAGCAGTTTTGGGGGGCTTGAGCAGTTCTTC.

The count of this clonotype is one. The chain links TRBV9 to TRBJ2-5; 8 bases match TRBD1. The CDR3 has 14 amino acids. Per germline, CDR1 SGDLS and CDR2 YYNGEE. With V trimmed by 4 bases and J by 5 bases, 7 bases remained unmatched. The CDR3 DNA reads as TGTGCCAGCAGCCCCCGACAGGGGACGGAGACCCAGTACTTC. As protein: CASSPRQGTETQYF. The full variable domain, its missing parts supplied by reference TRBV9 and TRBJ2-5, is DSGVTQTPKHLITATGQRVTLRCSPRSGDLSVYWYQQSLDQGLQFLIQYYNGEERAKGNILERFSAQQFPDLHSELNLSSLELGDSALYFCASSPRQGTETQYFGPGTRLLVL.

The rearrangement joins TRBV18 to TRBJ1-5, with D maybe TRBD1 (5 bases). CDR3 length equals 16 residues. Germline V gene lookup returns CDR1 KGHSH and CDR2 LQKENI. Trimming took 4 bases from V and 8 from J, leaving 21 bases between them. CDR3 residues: CASSLSPRGRMEPQHF. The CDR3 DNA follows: TGTGCCAGCTCACTCTCACCGAGGGGCAGGATGGAGCCCCAGCATTTT.

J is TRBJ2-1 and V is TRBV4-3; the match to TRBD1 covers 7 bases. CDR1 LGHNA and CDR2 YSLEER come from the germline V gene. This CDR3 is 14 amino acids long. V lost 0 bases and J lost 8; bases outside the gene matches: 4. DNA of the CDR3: TGCGCCAGCAGCCAAGACAAGGGGGCCGATGAGCAGTTCTTC. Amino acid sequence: CASSQDKGADEQFF.

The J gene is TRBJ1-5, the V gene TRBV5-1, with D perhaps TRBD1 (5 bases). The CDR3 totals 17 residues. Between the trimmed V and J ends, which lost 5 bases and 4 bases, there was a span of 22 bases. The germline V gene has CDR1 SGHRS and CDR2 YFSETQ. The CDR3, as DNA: TGCGCCAGCAGACAGGAGCCATCTGGAGTTGGAAATCAGCCCCAGCATTTT. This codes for CASRQEPSGVGNQPQHF.